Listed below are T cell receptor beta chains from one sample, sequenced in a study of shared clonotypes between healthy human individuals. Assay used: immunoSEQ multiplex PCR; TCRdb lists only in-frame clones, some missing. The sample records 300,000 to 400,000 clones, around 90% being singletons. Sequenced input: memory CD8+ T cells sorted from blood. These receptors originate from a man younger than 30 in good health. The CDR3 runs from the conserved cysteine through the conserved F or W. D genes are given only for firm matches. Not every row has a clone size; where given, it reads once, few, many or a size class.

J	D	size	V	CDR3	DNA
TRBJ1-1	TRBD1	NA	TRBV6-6	CASSYAGGNTEAFF	TGTGCCAGCAGTTATGCAGGGGGAAACACTGAAGCTTTCTTT
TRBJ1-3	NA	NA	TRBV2	CASSEYGGASGNTIYF	TGTGCCAGCAGTGAATATGGGGGTGCCTCTGGAAACACCATATATTTT
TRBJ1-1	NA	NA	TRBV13	CASSLDRNLNTEAFF	TGTGCCAGCAGCTTAGACAGGAATCTGAACACTGAAGCTTTCTTT
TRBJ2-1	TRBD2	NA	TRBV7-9	CASSLETSGRTASYNEQFF	TGTGCCAGCAGCCTCGAGACTAGCGGGAGGACAGCCTCCTACAATGAGCAGTTCTTC
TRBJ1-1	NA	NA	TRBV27	CASSLYLITEAFF	TGTGCCAGCAGCCTCTATTTGATCACTGAAGCTTTCTTT
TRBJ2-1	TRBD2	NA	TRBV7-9	CASSRLAGGAAHNEQFF	TGTGCCAGCAGCCGACTAGCGGGAGGGGCGGCCCACAATGAGCAGTTCTTC
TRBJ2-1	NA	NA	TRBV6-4	CASSDGGEQFF	TGTGCCAGCAGTGACGGAGGAGAGCAGTTCTTC
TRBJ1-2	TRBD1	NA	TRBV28	CASSFRDSVFDGYTF	TGTGCCAGCAGTTTTCGGGACAGCGTATTCGATGGCTACACCTTC
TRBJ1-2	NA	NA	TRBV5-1	CASSADSLSRDYTF	TGCGCCAGCAGCGCGGACAGCCTTTCGAGAGACTACACCTTC
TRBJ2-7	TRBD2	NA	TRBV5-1	CASSSSGRSSSYEQYF	TGCGCCAGCAGCTCCAGCGGGAGGAGTAGCTCCTACGAGCAGTACTTC
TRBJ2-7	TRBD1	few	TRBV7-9	CASSLETGTAELREQYF	TGTGCCAGCAGCTTAGAGACCGGGACAGCCGAGTTGAGGGAGCAGTACTTC
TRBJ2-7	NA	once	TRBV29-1	CSVEQGKGYEQYF	TGCAGCGTTGAACAAGGGAAGGGGTACGAGCAGTACTTC
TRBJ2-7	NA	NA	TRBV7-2	CASSLVGPLSSYEQYF	TGTGCCAGCAGCTTAGTGGGACCCTTGAGCTCCTACGAGCAGTACTTC
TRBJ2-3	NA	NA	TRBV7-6	CASSSYDSSTDTQYF	TGTGCCAGCAGCTCTTACGACTCTAGCACAGATACGCAGTATTTT